This T cell receptor (beta chain) was observed in a study of PD-1 blockade in mismatch repair-deficient tumors. Across the whole study: Patients had roughly twelve mismatch repair-deficient cancer types, all previously treated and progressing. Notes on the study in general: Rapid post-treatment expansion, then contraction, generally preceding radiologic response, marked tumor-resident clones.

Clones were sequenced by immunoSEQ multiplex PCR, and TCRdb holds only the in-frame ones, with some missing. In the table there are roughly 49,000 clones, under 85% of which are singletons. Comment on this clone: Its antigen is unidentified.

All patients were mismatch repair deficient, assessed by either PCR or immunohistochemistry. The TCR-sequenced patients were three responders to pembrolizumab. Deletions cut 1 base from V and 7 bases from J, with 17 bases between. Germline loops: CDR1 SEHNR, CDR2 FQNEAQ (reference sequence). The CDR3 length is 15 residues. Source: PBMCs, taken before pembrolizumab treatment. The chain has TRBV7-9 and TRBJ2-7; possible D gene TRBD2, 6 bases. This clonotype originated in an adult with mismatch repair-deficient cancer. The CDR3 sequence: CASSLEGSGLVEQYF. CDR3 nucleotide sequence: TGTGCCAGCAGCTTAGAAGGTAGCGGTCTAGTGGAGCAGTACTTC.